This T cell receptor (beta chain) stems from a study of T cell responses to AZD1222 COVID-19 vaccine. Study-wide results and caveats: Repertoires were sampled only after the peak T cell response. Baseline testing showed seropositivity in only a handful of AZD1222 recipients. Dominant at 160-218 and 743-854, vaccine-associated CD4 TCRs also spanned spike.

Method: immunoSEQ multiplex PCR; TCRdb's copy keeps in-frame clones and lacks some. This sample carries 150,000 or so clones, roughly 90% of them seen once, and the ten largest clones take 1.4%. Concerning this clone: Antigen unknown.

This receptor was taken from an adult in good health. Sequencing was performed on peripheral blood, taken on day 0 of AZD1222 vaccination.

The CDR3 here is CASSFSGGSSTDTQYF. CDR3 DNA sequence: TGTGCCAGCAGCTTTAGCGGCGGGTCCAGCACAGATACGCAGTATTTT. The J gene is TRBJ2-3, the V gene TRBV7-6; D is perhaps TRBD2 (6 bases). The CDR3 covers 16 residues. The germline V gene encodes CDR1 SGHVS and CDR2 FNYEAQ. Trimming left V 3 bases short and J 0 bases short, with 13 bases between.